These 19 T cell receptor beta chains share one sample of origin, sequenced in a study of early T cells in non-severe SARS-CoV-2 infection (dated by TCRdb to about 2021). Libraries were constructed by 5' RACE. The sequencing machine was a NextSeq 500. TCRdb ran its own pipeline on the public reads, namely fastp trimming at Q25 and MiXCR clone calling, and kept in-frame beta chains. Rows are combined by CDR3 protein, so each entry shows the most common genes and DNA. The sample table holds about 130,000 distinct CDR3 sequences, of which 15% were seen once. The ten largest clonotypes hold 20% to 25% of the sample. The specimen was whole blood. These receptor sequences come from an adult who was a healthcare worker with PCR-confirmed SARS-CoV-2 infection or an uninfected control (not recorded which).

The chain combines TRBV10-3 with TRBJ2-5, with 7 bases identical to TRBD2. Germline V CDR1 and CDR2: ENHRY, SYGVKD. Trimming cost V 4 bases and J 5 bases; bases outside gene matches: 1. This CDR3 comprises 12 residues. CDR3 residues: CAISAGGETQYF. The CDR3 nucleotides read TGTGCCATCAGTGCGGGAGGCGAGACCCAGTACTTC.

V and J are TRBV4-1 and TRBJ2-1, with D perhaps matching TRBD1 (7 bases). The CDR3 has 16 amino acids. The germline V gene encodes CDR1 MGHRA and CDR2 YSYEKL. Between the trimmed V and J ends, which lost 6 bases and 3 bases, there was a span of 18 bases. This CDR3 is CASRYTGGTDYNEQFF. The CDR3 DNA reads TGCGCCAGCAGATATACCGGCGGGACAGACTACAATGAGCAGTTCTTC.

This clonotype was seen a handful of times. The rearrangement joins TRBV4-2 to TRBJ2-1, with no clear D. There are 14 residues in the CDR3. The germline gives CDR1 LGHNA, CDR2 YNFKEQ. V lost 4 bases, J lost 5 bases, and 12 bases lay in between. The CDR3 DNA is TGTGCCAGCAGCCCATATCCCGTTGACAATGAGCAGTTCTTC. This encodes CASSPYPVDNEQFF.

The chain employs TRBV6-2 or TRBV6-3 and TRBJ1-5, with D perhaps matching TRBD1 (5 bases). The germline V and J ends were trimmed by 8 bases and 2 bases, with 16 bases remaining between them. CDR1 is MNHEY and CDR2 is SVGEGT in the germline V gene. This CDR3 is built from 15 residues. The CDR3, as DNA: TGTGCCAGCCGGACCGGGGGACGGGGCAATCAGCCCCAGCATTTT. Translating gives CASRTGGRGNQPQHF.

This clonotype was picked up many times. The chain joins TRBV7-9 to TRBJ1-1; D is uncertain. V lost 3 bases and J lost 4, with 3 bases in between. Per the germline V gene, CDR1 is SEHNR and CDR2 is FQNEAQ (reference sequence). There are 11 residues in the CDR3. In DNA form, the CDR3 reads TGTGCCAGCAGCTTTTCCACTGAAGCTTTCTTT. Its translation: CASSFSTEAFF.

The chain recombines TRBV27 with TRBJ1-4; D not resolved. Germline lookup yields CDR1 MNHEY and CDR2 SMNVEV (reference sequence). This CDR3 has 13 amino acids. V lost 3 bases to trimming and J lost 4 bases, with 6 bases between them. The CDR3 nucleotides are TGTGCCAGCAGTTTGGGGTTTAATGAAAAACTGTTTTTT. Amino acid sequence: CASSLGFNEKLFF.

This clonotype was recorded many times. The J gene is TRBJ1-1, the V gene TRBV4-1; 7 bases fit TRBD1. Germline values: CDR1 MGHRA, CDR2 YSYEKL. V trimming: 6 bases; J trimming: 5 bases; junction bases outside the gene matches: 9. This CDR3 has 14 residues. The CDR3 loop reads CASRLSTGSTEAFF. The CDR3 DNA follows: TGCGCCAGCAGACTATCGACAGGGAGTACTGAAGCTTTCTTT.

This clonotype was seen a handful of times. The chain recombines TRBV20-1 with TRBJ2-1; possibly TRBD2 for D (5 bases). Between the trimmed V and J ends, which lost 3 bases and 2 bases, there was a span of 8 bases. CDR1 DFQATT and CDR2 SNEGSKA come from the germline V gene (reference sequence). The CDR3 contains 13 residues. The CDR3 sequence is CSASEGPYNEQFF. The CDR3 nucleotides read TGCAGTGCTAGCGAGGGCCCCTACAATGAGCAGTTCTTC.

This clonotype occurred many times. This chain uses TRBV12-3 or TRBV12-4 with TRBJ1-1; D remains ambiguous. Trimming pared 3 bases from V and 1 base from J, leaving 9 bases between. CDR3 length equals 14 residues. The CDR3, as DNA: TGTGCCAGCAGTTTTTGGGGAAAGAACACTGAAGCTTTCTTT. This translates into CASSFWGKNTEAFF.

This clonotype was counted between two and nine times. The gene calls are TRBV6-6 and TRBJ1-3, with TRBD1 matching over 7 bases. In germline, CDR1 is MNHNY, CDR2 SVGAGI (reference sequence). This CDR3 region has 17 residues. With V trimmed by 2 bases and J by 4 bases, 11 bases remained unmatched. The CDR3 reads CASSYPTTGSEGNTIYF. Written as DNA, the CDR3 is TGTGCCAGCAGTTACCCAACGACAGGGTCTGAGGGAAACACCATATATTTT.

Ten or more counts support this clonotype. This CDR3 reads CAISSGANVLTF. The CDR3 DNA reads as TGTGCCATCAGCTCTGGGGCCAACGTCCTGACTTTC. The chain links TRBV10-3 to TRBJ2-6; D ambiguous. Trimming removed 6 bases from V and 0 bases from J, with 0 bases in between. The CDR3 totals 12 residues. CDR1 is ENHRY, CDR2 SYGVKD, per germline.

This clonotype was picked up many times. The CDR3 bases are TGTGCCAGCAGCTCTGGACTAGCGGGGACCGTCGATGAGCAGTTCTTC. Its protein is CASSSGLAGTVDEQFF. The chain uses TRBV7-9 and TRBJ2-1, with 12 bases lining up with TRBD2. The CDR3 is 16 amino acids. With 4 bases clipped from V and 8 bases from J, the junction kept 9 bases outside the gene matches. Germline V gene data show CDR1 as SEHNR and CDR2 as FQNEAQ (reference sequence).

CDR3 coding DNA: TGCAGTGCCAAAATAGCGGGTAAAAGGAGGGATACGCAGTATTTT. Translated, it gives CSAKIAGKRRDTQYF. The chain is built from TRBV20-1 and TRBJ2-3, with 7 bases matching TRBD2. The trim removed 6 bases at V and 6 bases at J, leaving 15 bases unmatched. This CDR3 has 15 residues. Germline CDR1 is DFQATT and CDR2 is SNEGSKA (reference sequence).

This clonotype was recorded a few times. The CDR3 reads CALGEGPPAEAFF. CDR3 DNA: TGTGCCCTCGGAGAGGGGCCTCCCGCTGAAGCTTTCTTT. V and J are TRBV5-4 and TRBJ1-1, with D maybe TRBD1 (5 bases). CDR3 size: 13 residues. V dropped 10 bases and J dropped 6 bases, with 19 bases sitting between them. CDR1 is SGHNT, CDR2 YYREEE, per germline (reference sequence). Looking up the rest from reference TRBV5-4 and TRBJ1-1 gives the full variable domain: ETGVTQSPTHLIKTRGQQVTLRCSSQSGHNTVSWYQQALGQGPQFIFQYYREEENGRGNFPPRFSGLQFPNYSSELNVNALELDDSALYLCALGEGPPAEAFFGQGTRLTVV.

Ten or more counts support this clonotype. Relative to the germline gene, one junction end is altered; a read error may explain this. V is TRBV11-2 and J is TRBJ2-5; D is uncertain. Germline lookup yields CDR1 SGHAT and CDR2 FQNNGV. This CDR3 is 13 amino acids long. CDR3 sequence: CASSLGLGETQYF. The DNA for the CDR3 is TGCGCCAGCAGCTTGGGTCTGGGGGAGACCCAGTACTTC.

Ten or more counts support this clonotype. The chain has TRBV7-2 and TRBJ1-2; 7 nucleotides agree with TRBD1. Looked up from germline, CDR1 is SGHTA and CDR2 is FQGNSA. The CDR3 is 15 residues long. J lost 3 bases, V lost 1 base, and 5 bases had no gene match. The DNA of the CDR3 is TGTGCCAGCAGCTTAGTGCAGGGGGTGGACTATGGCTACACCTTC. It yields the protein CASSLVQGVDYGYTF. The variable domain in full, with the rest retrieved from reference TRBV7-2 and TRBJ1-2, is GAGVSQSPSNKVTEKGKDVELRCDPISGHTALYWYRQSLGQGLEFLIYFQGNSAPDKSGLPSDRFSAERTGGSVSTLTIQRTQQEDSAVYLCASSLVQGVDYGYTFGSGTRLTVV.

Points on this clonotype: A read error may explain this, as a much larger clone is one base away. The chain carries TRBV18 and TRBJ2-7, with a tentative D call TRBD1 (5 bases). CDR3 length equals 16 residues. Germline CDR1 is KGHSH and CDR2 is LQKENI. The CDR3 region is CASSPSDSQFAYGQYF. The CDR3 DNA is TGTGCCAGCTCACCTTCCGACAGCCAATTTGCGTACGGGCAGTACTTC.

The chain joins TRBV18 to TRBJ2-1; D is tentatively TRBD1 or TRBD2 (5 bases each). The CDR3 sequence is 15 residues long. The germline V and J ends were trimmed by 1 base and 6 bases, with 13 bases remaining between them. Germline loops: CDR1 KGHSH, CDR2 LQKENI. The CDR3 DNA reads as TGTGCCAGCTCACCACTGGGGGTGGCAGTCAATGAGCAGTTCTTC. Residues: CASSPLGVAVNEQFF.

A few counts support this clonotype. The V call is TRBV3-1, the J call TRBJ2-2, with D uncertain. Trimming cost V 7 bases and J 6 bases, with 15 bases left between them. There are 14 residues in the CDR3. CDR1 and CDR2 from the germline V gene are LGHDT and YNNKEL (reference sequence). The CDR3 DNA is TGTGCCAGCAAAGCCAGACAAGGGTCCGGGGAGCTGTTTTTT. Amino acid sequence: CASKARQGSGELFF.